This record concerns one TCR beta chain sequence. Germline and junction disagree at one end, which may indicate a read error. CDR1 is SGHDT, CDR2 YYEEEE, per germline. The CDR3 extends over 14 amino acids. This record belongs to a study of cytomegalovirus exposure and HLA in healthy donors. Study-wide context: Earlier sequencing of about 179 million T cells yielded around 100 million unique TCR beta sequences.

60 Vbeta and 13 Jbeta primers were used in PCR. Libraries were prepared by immunoSEQ multiplex PCR; TCRdb keeps only in-frame clonotypes and omits some of them. The table lists 160,000 or so clones, roughly 90% of them singletons. The specimen was PBMCs. This TCR was sampled from a woman aged 18-29 years in good health and CMV-seronegative. The chain couples TRBV5-6 to TRBJ2-7; weak D call: TRBD2 (5 bases). CDR3 nucleotides: TGTGCCAGCACCGTTGTGGGGAGCGAGTCCCTTGGGTTATTC. Translated, it gives CASTVVGSESLGLF.